This TCR beta chain comes out of a study of cytomegalovirus exposure and HLA in healthy donors (dated by TCRdb to 2016 to 2017). With respect to the entire study: An earlier analysis of several hundred of the donors reported approximately 270 Gb of sequence data and around 120 million unique TCR beta sequences from 190 million or so T cells. About 280 gigabases of sequencing data and 70 million to 85 million unique TCR sequences were included in an early release covering around 650 HLA-typed donors. Of the roughly 390 genotyped donors, about 80% fell in the genetic ancestry cluster associated with self-reported Caucasian donors. The study aimed to test whether signatures of past pathogen exposure could be identified by cataloging public T cell receptors. Using immunosequencing, the study profiled T cell repertoires from 500 to 800 subjects and related those repertoires to cytomegalovirus serostatus. A separate validation cohort of 90 to 150 different subjects was used in addition to the roughly 700-subject first cohort. To predict cytomegalovirus infection status, the study brought together high-throughput TCR immunosequencing, statistical association of individual TCRs with disease status, and machine learning. In a later analysis, previously published TCR beta repertoires from about 640 donors were re-analyzed and high-resolution HLA genotyping was added so that TCR occurrence patterns could be studied. Rather than drawing on any new phenotypic data, the later analysis identified candidate immune exposures from TCR beta sequences and the way those sequences occurred across donors. An earlier analysis of 587 of the donors applied high-throughput TCR beta sequencing to assess whether each TCR beta V gene segment acted as functional or pseudogenic. Donor age, sex, ethnicity and CMV serostatus were collected together with the repertoire data. A later genetic analysis took genome-wide SNP genotypes for about 55% of the 666 donors and used that subset as a discovery cohort. Every discovery cohort repertoire had been produced on one sequencing platform. Both class I and class II loci were covered by HLA typing, at four-digit resolution. The number of typed donors differed by locus: about 620-640 for A, B, C, DRB1 and DQB1; approximately 540 for DQA1; 600 to 610 for DPA1; and about 450 for DPB1. Roughly 5 DR-DQ haplotypes were handled as single units for association and clustering, since linkage in the cohort was strong. Among almost 400 genotyped donors of the cohort, an average of around 240,000 unique TCR beta nucleotide sequences were sequenced per donor, 15% to 20% of them non-productive.

The library was generated by the immunoSEQ multiplex PCR assay. For the multiplex PCR, a mixture combining 60 forward primers for TCR Vbeta segments and 13 reverse primers for TCR Jbeta segments was used. Amplification of the CDR3 region of rearranged TCR beta genes was performed with a multiplex PCR assay on genomic DNA. On the Illumina HiSeq System, the amplified TCR beta libraries were sequenced as 87-base-pair reads. As for the original processing: In a later analysis, roughly 80 million unique TCR beta chains were counted across the 500 to 850 repertoires, and roughly 10 million of these chains were shared by at least two donors. Raw reads were error-corrected and collapsed into unique sequences by a nearest-neighbor algorithm in which closely related sequences were merged to remove PCR and sequencing errors. To assign V, D and J gene segments, CDR3 sequences were aligned to IMGT reference sequences. For a sequence to be retained, a match of at least six nucleotides to both a V gene segment and a J gene segment was required. A rearrangement was called productive if the CDR3 had no stop codons and remained in frame with V and J, and every other rearrangement was called non-productive. CDR3 was defined according to IMGT convention as the region running from the second conserved V-encoded cysteine to the conserved J-encoded phenylalanine. The earlier analysis of more than 450 of the donors excluded sequences that lacked an unambiguous match to a single V gene segment. An earlier analysis of roughly 590 of the donors called V segments functional above 56.7% productive rearrangements and segregating when the between-donor standard deviation exceeded 5%. To diagnose cytomegalovirus status from the catalog of TCR beta chain sequences, a statistical classification framework was built. In a later analysis, TCR nucleotide sequences were compared against IMGT/GENE-DB human TR gene sequences so that V and J genes could be assigned. Using the TCRdist pipeline, a later analysis assigned CDR3 sequences along with most-parsimonious VDJ recombination scenarios. In a later analysis, each TCR beta chain was defined by its CDR3 amino acid sequence together with its V-gene family, and reads without a unique V-gene family were excluded. To address suspected cross-contamination and a sequencing artifact, a later analysis removed under 600 highly shared, low-generation-probability nucleotide sequences. For each public chain, a later analysis derived a clonal expansion index from normalized ranks of inferred template counts within each repertoire. A later analysis computed generation probabilities with a VDJ recombination model fitted to out-of-frame rearrangements, and checked the results against IGoR. In a later analysis, TCR-TCR, TCR-HLA and TCR-CMV co-occurrence was scored with hypergeometric tests, and a repertoire-size bias correction was applied to TCR pairs. A later analysis estimated false discovery rates by permuting HLA or CMV assignments 20 times. A later analysis grouped co-occurring TCRs with DBSCAN, adding TCRdist sequence similarity when clustering within HLA-allele-positive subsets. Repertoires with fewer than 30,000 or more than 120,000 public chains, plus five repertoires with anomalous nucleotide sharing, were excluded from co-occurrence clustering. Not all clones reach the TCRdb copy of this immuneACCESS table, which keeps in-frame sequences only. Checked studies attribute under half of the gap to unresolved V genes and leave the rest unexplained. Clone size and V and J calls were adopted from that table, with D and trimming inferred from the DNA. The sample includes a few hundred thousand clones, with around 83% observed a single time. The ten largest clones add up to 1.2% to 1.5% of the sample.

In total, over 600 healthy bone marrow donors made up the cohort. At the time of sampling, all cohort members were nominally healthy, though unrecorded immune exposures were likely present. The donor was CMV seronegative and belonged to the group of 320 or so seronegative cohort members. Each donor provided a peripheral blood sample, and peripheral blood mononuclear cells were used for TCR beta sequencing. Genomic DNA was extracted from the blood cell samples with the Qiagen DNeasy Blood Extraction Kit. On this clone itself: No antigen is known for it. Base qualities are not at hand, and no much larger clone is one base apart.

CDR1 and CDR2, looked up from the germline V gene (reference sequence), are MNHNY and SVGAGI. Measured from the cysteine to the phenylalanine, the CDR3 is 15 residues long. The DNA shown is the 45-base CDR3, in frame from base 1. V gives up 0 bases and J gives up 1 base, and the segment between their germline ends measures 7 bases. Summary of the overall study and its limitations: The cohort was sequenced for TCR beta chains only, and without alpha or paired-chain data the features that could be detected were limited. In both the original and validation cohorts, the classifier was reported to diagnose cytomegalovirus status with high specificity and sensitivity. The sequencing pipeline was judged likely to have produced a cluster of highly shared sequence variants as a technical artifact. Compared with equally common non-associated chains, HLA-associated TCR beta chains in a later analysis were more clonally expanded and had lower generation probabilities. The study listed 170 or so TCR beta chains as associated with cytomegalovirus. In an earlier analysis of around 500 of the donors, most TCR beta V segments appeared in productive rearrangements about 87% or about 30% of the time, broadly matching IMGT annotations. V-gene and J-gene trimming of TCR beta chains was associated with a missense DCLRE1C variant in a later genetic analysis, and the association was replicated in an independent cohort. Correlated functional status among segregating V segments might be attributable to linkage disequilibrium, but an unknown experimental factor could not be ruled out. Most TCR sequences were seen in very few donors, while some public TCRs were found in many individuals. It was suggested by the authors that the approach could potentially be generalized to other disease states and immunological phenotypes. Some IMGT-functional V segments, including TRBV6-2 and TRBV6-3, could not be distinguished by the 87-base-pair reads and were therefore excluded. In vitro tests confirmed that three of the cytomegalovirus-associated TCR beta chains recognize cytomegalovirus antigens. According to a later analysis, TCR association rates differed among HLA loci, with DRB1 alleles showing the most associated TCRs and HLA-C alleles showing the fewest. Because counts were too low, fewer than 20 rarely observed V segments, including chromosome 9 orphons, were excluded from the earlier analysis of 500 to 700 of the donors. In a later genetic analysis, fewer N-insertions in productive TCRs were reported among donors in an Asian-associated ancestry cluster than the roughly 640-donor mean. A later analysis found that most CMV-associated TCR beta chains appeared HLA-restricted, with HLA associations seemingly driven largely by CMV exposure. A further reported finding was that TCR beta sequences accurately predicted the HLA-A and HLA-B alleles for most subjects in the first cohort. In a later analysis, about 17,000 TCR beta sequences were associated with specific HLA alleles at a false discovery rate of 0.05. The only immune exposure information available for the cohort was CMV serostatus. Because HLA typing was missing for some donors at each locus, association tests included only the typed subset. Assigning TCR associations to individual alleles was difficult when HLA alleles, especially DR and DQ, strongly co-occurred. A later analysis reported that several top co-occurrence clusters appeared linked to parvovirus B19, influenza, CMV and Epstein-Barr virus. Roughly uniform sequencing depth across donors was assumed in presence/absence analyses, although this assumption may not hold.

Material for sequencing was PBMCs. The V and J genes are TRBV6-6 and TRBJ1-5; perhaps TRBD1 is the D gene, with 5 bases matching. The clonotype originates from a girl between 5 and 17 years old in good health and CMV-seronegative. The CDR3 has the sequence CASSYSRQSNQPQHF. The nucleotides read TGTGCCAGCAGTTACTCACGACAGAGCAATCAGCCCCAGCATTTT.